This T cell receptor (beta chain) was obtained from a study of T cell changes during pregnancy in multiple sclerosis. Assay used: immunoSEQ multiplex PCR; TCRdb lists only in-frame clones, some missing. The sample has 57,000 or so clones; around 91% are singletons. This sample comprised peripheral blood, obtained in the third trimester of pregnancy. The clonotype originates from a female donor in good health, enrolled as a control in a pregnancy study.

The CDR3 nucleotides read TGCGCCAGCAGCTTGGAGATGAGCGAGACCCAGTACTTC. It is translated as CASSLEMSETQYF. This chain uses TRBV5-1 with TRBJ2-5; the D is unclear. V gave up 0 bases and J gave up 5 bases, with 8 bases separating them. CDR1 SGHRS and CDR2 YFSETQ come from the germline V gene. This CDR3 region has 13 residues.